This T cell receptor beta chain was sequenced in a study of T cells in Graves' hyperthyroidism and ophthalmopathy. The overall study: Specimen type is peripheral blood, collected at initial diagnosis prior to any treatment.

Amplified TCR beta CDR3 regions came from RNA transcripts. A first-round RT-PCR of the TCR CDR3 used the HTBI primer set. From the multiplex PCR reads, TCRdb called clonotypes with MiXCR, one entry per CDR3 protein. The sample includes about 100,000 distinct CDR3 sequences, 16% of them seen just once. Overall study findings and caveats: Blood also contained most expanded thyroid clonotypes above 0.001. Ophthalmopathy, which appeared later, was predicted by the model a median around 6.5 months before onset.

CDR1 is SGHNT, CDR2 YYREEE, per germline (reference sequence). The CDR3 has 16 residues. With 0 bases clipped from V and 0 bases from J, the junction kept 3 bases outside the gene matches. This clonotype has only a few counts. What it binds is unknown. Together with thyroid ultrasound, orbital computed tomography, serum thyroxine and TRAb, clinical symptoms were used for diagnoses. The V call is TRBV5-4, the J call TRBJ1-2; the match to TRBD1 covers 9 bases. The clonotype originates from a woman in her forties or fifties with Graves' hyperthyroidism. The sequenced sample consisted of blood. The CDR3 sequence is CASSLDGQGSNYGYTF. The CDR3 DNA follows: TGTGCCAGCAGCTTGGACGGACAGGGGTCTAACTATGGCTACACCTTC.